This TCR beta chain was captured by sequencing in a study of cytomegalovirus exposure and HLA in healthy donors (dated by TCRdb to 2015 to 2018). General notes on the study: In an earlier analysis of roughly 590 of the donors, 250 to 350 Gb of sequence data and 90 million to 120 million unique TCR beta sequences from approximately 180 million T cells were reported. Roughly 310 gigabases of sequencing data and tens of millions of unique TCR sequences were included in an early release covering 550 to 650 HLA-typed donors. Of the roughly 400 genotyped donors, less than 90% were placed in the genetic ancestry cluster associated with self-reported Caucasian donors. The aim of the study was to test whether cataloging public T cell receptors could identify signatures of past pathogen exposure. The T cell repertoires of about 700 subjects were profiled by immunosequencing and related to cytomegalovirus serostatus. A separate validation cohort of 90 to 150 different subjects was used in addition to the roughly 620-subject first cohort. To predict cytomegalovirus infection status, the study brought together high-throughput TCR immunosequencing, statistical association of individual TCRs with disease status, and machine learning. A later analysis re-analyzed previously published TCR beta repertoires from roughly 600 donors and added high-resolution HLA genotyping to study TCR occurrence patterns. Rather than using new phenotypic data, the later analysis identified candidate immune exposures from TCR beta sequences and from how often those sequences occurred across donors. An earlier analysis of 587 of the donors applied high-throughput TCR beta sequencing to assess whether each TCR beta V gene segment acted as functional or pseudogenic. Donor age, sex, ethnicity and CMV serostatus were collected together with the repertoire data. A later genetic analysis used genome-wide SNP genotypes for about 60% of the roughly 670 donors, treating that subset as a discovery cohort. Every discovery cohort repertoire had been produced on one sequencing platform. HLA typing covered class I and class II loci at four-digit resolution. The number of donors typed differed by locus, with 629-630 for A, B, C, DRB1 and DQB1, more than 500 for DQA1, over 600 for DPA1, and 400 to 490 for DPB1. Several DR-DQ haplotypes were handled as single units for association and clustering because linkage in the cohort was strong. Among 398 genotyped donors of the cohort, an average of roughly 240,000 unique TCR beta nucleotide sequences were sequenced per donor, around 18% of them non-productive. On the study overall, not on this receptor specifically: According to a later genetic analysis, donors in an Asian-associated ancestry cluster had fewer N-insertions in productive TCRs than the approximately 690-donor mean. Presence/absence analyses assumed roughly uniform sequencing depth across donors, an assumption that may not hold. In vitro tests confirmed that a few of the cytomegalovirus-associated TCR beta chains recognize cytomegalovirus antigens. In both the original and validation cohorts, the classifier was reported to diagnose cytomegalovirus status with high specificity and sensitivity. In a later analysis, the rate of TCR association differed among HLA loci, with DRB1 alleles having the most associated TCRs and HLA-C alleles having the fewest. Some IMGT-functional V segments, including TRBV6-2 and TRBV6-3, could not be distinguished by the 87-base-pair reads and were therefore excluded. In an earlier analysis of approximately 600 of the donors, most TCR beta V segments were observed in productive rearrangements about 87% or about 30% of the time, broadly matching IMGT annotations. Across donors, most TCR sequences were observed very rarely, whereas some public TCRs were present in many individuals. When HLA alleles, especially DR and DQ, strongly co-occurred, attributing TCR associations to individual alleles was difficult. According to a later analysis, parvovirus B19, influenza, CMV and Epstein-Barr virus appeared linked to several top co-occurrence clusters. A group of highly shared sequence variants was considered likely to be a technical artifact of the sequencing pipeline. Correlated functional status among segregating V segments might be attributable to linkage disequilibrium, but an unknown experimental factor could not be ruled out. A total of roughly 160 TCR beta chains were listed by the study as associated with cytomegalovirus. In a later analysis, HLA-associated TCR beta chains showed more clonal expansion and lower generation probabilities than non-associated chains that were equally common. In a later genetic analysis, a missense DCLRE1C variant was associated with V-gene and J-gene trimming of TCR beta chains, and the association was replicated in an independent cohort. Immune exposure information for the cohort was limited to CMV serostatus. A further reported finding was that TCR beta sequences accurately predicted the HLA-A and HLA-B alleles for most subjects in the first cohort. It was suggested by the authors that the approach could potentially be generalized to other disease states and immunological phenotypes. Most CMV-associated TCR beta chains appeared to be HLA-restricted in a later analysis, and the HLA associations seemed to be driven largely by CMV exposure. The earlier analysis of 587 of the donors excluded around 17 rarely observed V segments, including chromosome 9 orphons, because counts were too low. At a false discovery rate of 0.05, a later analysis linked under 20,000 TCR beta sequences to specific HLA alleles. Because HLA typing was unavailable for some donors at each locus, only the typed subset was used in association tests. In this cohort, only TCR beta chains were sequenced, and detectable features were limited by the absence of alpha or paired-chain data.

In total, 666 healthy bone marrow donors made up the cohort. At the time of sampling, every cohort member was nominally healthy, though immune exposures that went unrecorded were likely present. The donor was CMV seronegative and belonged to the group of 352 seronegative cohort members. Every donor gave a peripheral blood sample, and the peripheral blood mononuclear cells from that sample were used for TCR beta sequencing. Genomic DNA was extracted from the blood cell samples with the Qiagen DNeasy Blood Extraction Kit. This clone has a count of ten or more. What this receptor recognizes is not known. Within one base of it there is no much larger clone, and no base qualities were kept. The CDR3 goes from the cysteine to the phenylalanine over 14 residues. Kept here is only the CDR3 DNA, which spans 42 bases and is read in frame from base 1. V is trimmed back by 6 bases and J by 5 bases, and the junction contains 6 bases that no gene match accounts for. CDR1 and CDR2 were assigned from the germline V gene as MNHNS and SASEGT.

Libraries were built with the immunoSEQ multiplex PCR assay. A mixture of 60 forward primers for TCR Vbeta segments and 13 reverse primers for TCR Jbeta segments was used in the multiplex PCR. A multiplex PCR assay on genomic DNA amplified the CDR3 region of rearranged TCR beta genes. The Illumina HiSeq System was used to sequence the amplified TCR beta libraries as 87-base-pair reads. Per the authors' processing: A later analysis counted about 76 million unique TCR beta chains across the 700 or so repertoires, and some 11 million of these chains were shared by at least two donors. Raw reads were error-corrected and collapsed into unique sequences by a nearest-neighbor algorithm in which closely related sequences were merged to remove PCR and sequencing errors. To assign V, D and J gene segments, CDR3 sequences were aligned to IMGT reference sequences. For a sequence to be retained, a match of at least six nucleotides to both a V gene segment and a J gene segment was required. A rearrangement was called productive if the CDR3 had no stop codons and remained in frame with V and J, and every other rearrangement was called non-productive. Following IMGT convention, CDR3 was defined as the stretch from the second conserved V-encoded cysteine up to the conserved J-encoded phenylalanine. The earlier analysis of approximately 590 of the donors excluded any sequence lacking an unambiguous match to a single V gene segment. An earlier analysis of over 450 of the donors classified V segments as functional when productive rearrangements were above 56.7% and as segregating when the standard deviation between donors was above 5%. To diagnose cytomegalovirus status from the catalog of TCR beta chain sequences, a statistical classification framework was built. In a later analysis, V and J genes were assigned by comparing TCR nucleotide sequences against IMGT/GENE-DB human TR gene sequences. A later analysis assigned CDR3 sequences and most-parsimonious VDJ recombination scenarios with the TCRdist pipeline. In a later analysis, each TCR beta chain was defined by its CDR3 amino acid sequence together with its V-gene family, and reads without a unique V-gene family were excluded. As a way to deal with suspected cross-contamination and a sequencing artifact, a later analysis dropped 450 to 600 nucleotide sequences that were highly shared and had low generation probability. In a later analysis, a clonal expansion index for each public chain was calculated from normalized within-repertoire ranks of inferred template counts. In a later analysis, generation probabilities were computed with a VDJ recombination model fitted to out-of-frame rearrangements, and the resulting probabilities were checked against IGoR. In a later analysis, TCR-TCR, TCR-HLA and TCR-CMV co-occurrence was scored with hypergeometric tests, and a repertoire-size bias correction was applied to TCR pairs. False discovery rates were estimated in a later analysis by permuting HLA or CMV assignments 20 times. In a later analysis, co-occurring TCRs were grouped using DBSCAN, with TCRdist sequence similarity added in when clustering inside HLA-allele-positive subsets. Repertoires with fewer than 30,000 or more than 120,000 public chains were left out of co-occurrence clustering, as were five repertoires with anomalous nucleotide sharing. TCRdb took over this immuneACCESS table, retaining in-frame rearrangements with V and J assigned. Such tables are incomplete; in checked studies, under half of the missing clones stem from an unresolved V gene, and the remainder is unexplained. That table gives V, J and clone size, and the DNA gave D and trimming. The sample yields about 140,000 clones; about 80% were counted once. Under 5% of the sample lies in the top ten.

The sequence derives from a man aged 35 to 55 in good health and CMV-seronegative. The sequence joins TRBV6-1 to TRBJ1-4; TRBD1 aligns with 7 central bases. Sequencing input: PBMCs. The DNA sequence reads TGTGCCAGCAGCGAGACAGGGAAGAATGAAAAACTGTTTTTT. Its protein is CASSETGKNEKLFF.